Listed here are 5 T cell receptor beta chains from one sample, sequenced in a study of blood T cell repertoires in COVID-19 (TCRdb year 2020). The method was the immunoSEQ multiplex PCR assay. TCRdb took this table from immuneACCESS and kept in-frame rearrangements with V and J called. Such tables lack part of the clones; where checked against another copy, unresolved V genes explain under half of the gap, and the rest is unexplained. This sample has some 190,000 clones in its table, and roughly 76% of those were observed once. The ten top clones hold roughly 8.7% of the sample. What was sequenced was peripheral blood. These receptors came from a woman aged 45-65 years with active or convalescent COVID-19.

The genes are TRBV19 and TRBJ1-1; TRBD1 agrees at 7 bases. The CDR3 is 13 amino acids. Germline CDR1 LNHDA, CDR2 SQIVND (reference sequence). V shed 0 bases and J 8 bases; nucleotides not matched to a gene: 3. Written as DNA, the CDR3 is TGTGCCAGTAGTATAGATCGGGACAGAGAAGCTTTCTTT. It is translated as CASSIDRDREAFF.

The CDR3 is CASSGGQGRGGYTF. The CDR3 nucleotides read TGTGCCAGCAGTGGCGGGCAGGGGAGGGGTGGCTACACCTTC. V and J are TRBV2 and TRBJ1-2; tentative D call: TRBD1 (6 bases). V lost 4 bases and J 7 bases, leaving 16 bases between the germline ends. This CDR3 has 14 amino acids. The germline CDR1 and CDR2 sequences are SNHLY and FYNNEI.

The genes are TRBV5-1 and TRBJ1-1; D remains unclear. This CDR3 spans 14 amino acids. Germline V gene lookup returns CDR1 SGHRS and CDR2 YFSETQ. V gave up 1 base and J gave up 1 base, with 8 bases separating them. The DNA for the CDR3 is TGCGCCAGCAGCTTGCCTAGCGGGAACACTGAAGCTTTCTTT. This sequence encodes CASSLPSGNTEAFF.

The chain joins TRBV19 to TRBJ1-1; a weak D match, TRBD1 (6 bases). This CDR3 region has 14 residues. Trimming took off 4 bases at V and 4 bases at J, with 13 bases between the two ends. Germline CDR1 is LNHDA and CDR2 is SQIVND (reference sequence). The DNA for the CDR3 is TGTGCCAGTAGTAGCCTCGGGGGGCTCACTGAAGCTTTCTTT. As protein: CASSSLGGLTEAFF.

The chain joins TRBV5-6 to TRBJ1-2, with 8 bases matching TRBD1. The V gene's germline CDR1 is SGHDT and CDR2 YYEEEE. This CDR3 is built from 16 residues. Trimming at V came to 1 base and at J to 0 bases, leaving 5 bases not matched to a gene. CDR3 nucleotides: TGTGCCAGCAGCTTGAGGGGACAGGTCCCTAACTATGGCTACACCTTC. Translation: CASSLRGQVPNYGYTF.